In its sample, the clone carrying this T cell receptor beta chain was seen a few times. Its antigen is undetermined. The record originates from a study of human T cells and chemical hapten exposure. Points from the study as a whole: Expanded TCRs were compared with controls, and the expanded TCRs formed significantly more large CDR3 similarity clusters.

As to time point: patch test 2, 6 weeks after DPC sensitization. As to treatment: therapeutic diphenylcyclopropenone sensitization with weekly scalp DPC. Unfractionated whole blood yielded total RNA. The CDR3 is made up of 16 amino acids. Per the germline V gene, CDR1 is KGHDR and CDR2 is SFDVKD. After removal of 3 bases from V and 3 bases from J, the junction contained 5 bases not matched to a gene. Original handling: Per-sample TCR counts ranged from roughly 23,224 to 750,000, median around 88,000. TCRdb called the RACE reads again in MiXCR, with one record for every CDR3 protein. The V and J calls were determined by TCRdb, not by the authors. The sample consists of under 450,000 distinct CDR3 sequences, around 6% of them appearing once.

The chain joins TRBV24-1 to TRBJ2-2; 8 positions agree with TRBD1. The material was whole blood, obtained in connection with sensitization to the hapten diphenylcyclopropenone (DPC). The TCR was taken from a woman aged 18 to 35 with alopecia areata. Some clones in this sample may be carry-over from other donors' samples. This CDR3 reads CATSDADRGYTGELFF. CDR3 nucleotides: TGTGCCACCAGTGATGCTGACAGGGGATACACCGGGGAGCTGTTTTTT.